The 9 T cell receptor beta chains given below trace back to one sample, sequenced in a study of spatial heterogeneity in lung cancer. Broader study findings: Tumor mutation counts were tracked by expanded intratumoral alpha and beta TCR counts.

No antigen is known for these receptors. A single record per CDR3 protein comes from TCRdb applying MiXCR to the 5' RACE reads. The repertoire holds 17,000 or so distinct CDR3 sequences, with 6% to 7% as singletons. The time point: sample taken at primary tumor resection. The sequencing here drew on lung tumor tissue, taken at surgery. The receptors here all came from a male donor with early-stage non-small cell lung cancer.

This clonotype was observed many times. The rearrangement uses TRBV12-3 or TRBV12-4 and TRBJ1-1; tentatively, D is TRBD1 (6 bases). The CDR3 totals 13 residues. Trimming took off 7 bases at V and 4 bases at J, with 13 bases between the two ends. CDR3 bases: TGTGCCAGCACCTGGGACATGGGCACTGAAGCTTTCTTT. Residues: CASTWDMGTEAFF.

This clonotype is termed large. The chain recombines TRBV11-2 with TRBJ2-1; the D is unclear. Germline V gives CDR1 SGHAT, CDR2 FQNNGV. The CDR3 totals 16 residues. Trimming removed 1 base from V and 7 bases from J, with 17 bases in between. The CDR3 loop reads CASSLGRLSLTNEQFF. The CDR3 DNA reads TGTGCCAGCAGCTTAGGTCGGCTCTCCCTAACGAATGAGCAGTTCTTC.

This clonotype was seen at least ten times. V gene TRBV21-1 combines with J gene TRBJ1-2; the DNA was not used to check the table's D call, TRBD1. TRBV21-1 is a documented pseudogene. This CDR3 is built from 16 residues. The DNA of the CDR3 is TGTGCCAGCAGCCAGGGACAGCCGCCCTCAAACTATGGCTACACCTTC. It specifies CASSQGQPPSNYGYTF.

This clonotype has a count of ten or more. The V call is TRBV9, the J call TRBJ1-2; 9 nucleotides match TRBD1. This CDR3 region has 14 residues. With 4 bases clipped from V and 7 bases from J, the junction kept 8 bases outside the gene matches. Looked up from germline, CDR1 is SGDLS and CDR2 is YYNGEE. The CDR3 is CASSSRTGAGGYTF. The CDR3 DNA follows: TGTGCCAGCAGCTCCCGGACAGGGGCTGGTGGCTACACCTTC.

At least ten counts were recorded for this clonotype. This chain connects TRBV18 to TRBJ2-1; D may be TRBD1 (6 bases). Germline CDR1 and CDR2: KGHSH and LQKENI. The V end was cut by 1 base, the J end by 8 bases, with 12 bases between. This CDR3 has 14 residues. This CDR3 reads CASSPLQGRDEQFF. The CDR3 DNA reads TGTGCCAGCTCACCACTTCAGGGGAGAGATGAGCAGTTCTTC.

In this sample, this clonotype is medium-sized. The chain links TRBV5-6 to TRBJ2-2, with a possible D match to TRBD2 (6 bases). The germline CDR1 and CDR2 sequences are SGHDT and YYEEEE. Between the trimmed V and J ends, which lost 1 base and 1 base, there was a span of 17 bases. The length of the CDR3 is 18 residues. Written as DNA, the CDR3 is TGTGCCAGCAGCTTGAGGTTTCGGGGACTTCAGAACACCGGGGAGCTGTTTTTT. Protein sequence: CASSLRFRGLQNTGELFF.

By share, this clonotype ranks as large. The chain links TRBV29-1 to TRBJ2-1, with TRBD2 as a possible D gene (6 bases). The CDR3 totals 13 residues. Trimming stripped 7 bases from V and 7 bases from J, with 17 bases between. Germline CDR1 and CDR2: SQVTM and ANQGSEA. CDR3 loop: CSGGGGSGNEQFF. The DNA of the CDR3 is TGCAGCGGCGGTGGGGGGAGCGGTAATGAGCAGTTCTTC.

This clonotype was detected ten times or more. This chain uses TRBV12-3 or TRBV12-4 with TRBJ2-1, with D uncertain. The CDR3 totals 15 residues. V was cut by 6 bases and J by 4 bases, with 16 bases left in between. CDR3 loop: CASSRGMARYNEQFF. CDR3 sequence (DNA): TGTGCCAGCAGCCGCGGTATGGCCCGTTACAATGAGCAGTTCTTC.

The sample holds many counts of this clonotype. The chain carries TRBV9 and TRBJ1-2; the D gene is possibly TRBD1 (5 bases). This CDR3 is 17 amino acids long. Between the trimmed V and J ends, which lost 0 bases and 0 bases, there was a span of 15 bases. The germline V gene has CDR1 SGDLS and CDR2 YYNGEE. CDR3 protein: CASSVDKGLGSNYGYTF. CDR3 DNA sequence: TGTGCCAGCAGCGTAGATAAGGGACTGGGATCTAACTATGGCTACACCTTC.